The entry that follows covers one T cell receptor (beta chain) sequence. The CDR3 totals 14 residues. Trimming removed 4 bases from V and 5 bases from J, with 15 bases in between. Germline CDR1 SQVTM, CDR2 ANQGSEA. These data come from a study of blood T cell repertoires in COVID-19. Study information: Acute and convalescent COVID-19 specimens originated in the United States, Italy and Spain. Nucleic acid was either cDNA or gDNA, and it came from T cells, B-cell-depleted T cells, or PBMCs.

As handled by the study authors: Reference gene primer amplification yielded estimated nucleated cell counts. Only in-frame clones appear in the TCRdb table, and some are missing; sequencing was by immunoSEQ multiplex PCR. That table is the source of V, J and clone size, and D and trimming were worked out from the DNA. This table holds 150,000 to 200,000 clones, around four fifths found once. This sequence was found in a man aged 65 to 85 with active or convalescent COVID-19. Sequencing used peripheral blood. The chain employs TRBV29-1 and TRBJ1-5; D call uncertain. This chain's CDR3 is CSVVVRGRDQPQHF. DNA of the CDR3: TGCAGCGTTGTTGTCCGGGGTAGAGATCAGCCCCAGCATTTT.